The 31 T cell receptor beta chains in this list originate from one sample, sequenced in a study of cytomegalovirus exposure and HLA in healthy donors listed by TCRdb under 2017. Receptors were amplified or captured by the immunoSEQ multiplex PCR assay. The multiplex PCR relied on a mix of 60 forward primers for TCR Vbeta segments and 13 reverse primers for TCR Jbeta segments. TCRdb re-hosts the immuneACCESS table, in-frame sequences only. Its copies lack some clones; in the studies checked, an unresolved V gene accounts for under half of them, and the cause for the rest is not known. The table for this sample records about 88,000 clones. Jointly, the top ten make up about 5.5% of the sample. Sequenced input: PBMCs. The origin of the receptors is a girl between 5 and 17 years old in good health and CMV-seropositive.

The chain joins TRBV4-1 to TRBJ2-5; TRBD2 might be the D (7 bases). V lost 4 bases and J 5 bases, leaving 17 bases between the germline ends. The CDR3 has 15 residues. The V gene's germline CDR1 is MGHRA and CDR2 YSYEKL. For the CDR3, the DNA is TGCGCCAGCAGCCGCGGCTGGGGGGGGCACGAGACCCAGTACTTC. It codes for CASSRGWGGHETQYF.

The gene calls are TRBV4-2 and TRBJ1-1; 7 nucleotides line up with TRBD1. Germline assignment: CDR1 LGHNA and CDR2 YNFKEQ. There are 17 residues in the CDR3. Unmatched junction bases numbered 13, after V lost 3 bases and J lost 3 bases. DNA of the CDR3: TGTGCCAGCAGCCACATCCCCTACGGACAGGAATACACTGAAGCTTTCTTT. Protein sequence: CASSHIPYGQEYTEAFF.

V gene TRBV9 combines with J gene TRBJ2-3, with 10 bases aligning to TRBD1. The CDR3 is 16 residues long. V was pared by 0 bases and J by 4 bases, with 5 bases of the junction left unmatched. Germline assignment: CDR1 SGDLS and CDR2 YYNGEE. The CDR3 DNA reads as TGTGCCAGCAGCGTAGCCCCGACAGGGGGCTCAGATACGCAGTATTTT. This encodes CASSVAPTGGSDTQYF.

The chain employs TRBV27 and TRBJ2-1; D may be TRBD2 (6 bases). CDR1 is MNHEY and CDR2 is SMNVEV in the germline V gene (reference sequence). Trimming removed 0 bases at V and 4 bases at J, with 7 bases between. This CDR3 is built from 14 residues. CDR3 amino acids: CASSLSGGYNEQFF. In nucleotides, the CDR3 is TGTGCCAGCAGTTTATCGGGGGGATACAATGAGCAGTTCTTC.

DNA of the CDR3: TGCGCCAGCCGTTTAGCGGGGGACACAGATACGCAGTATTTT. This translates into CASRLAGDTDTQYF. This rearrangement joins TRBV5-1 to TRBJ2-3; TRBD2 agrees at 9 bases. J gave up 2 bases and V 7 bases, and 5 bases lay outside the gene matches. Germline values: CDR1 SGHRS, CDR2 YFSETQ. The CDR3 runs to 14 residues.

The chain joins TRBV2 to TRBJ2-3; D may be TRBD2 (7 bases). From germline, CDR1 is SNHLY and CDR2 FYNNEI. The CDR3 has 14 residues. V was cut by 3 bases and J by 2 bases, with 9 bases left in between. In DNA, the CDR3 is TGTGCCAGCAGTGAGGGGGGGGCCACAGATACGCAGTATTTT. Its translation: CASSEGGATDTQYF. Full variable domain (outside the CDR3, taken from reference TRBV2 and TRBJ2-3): EPEVTQTPSHQVTQMGQEVILRCVPISNHLYFYWYRQILGQKVEFLVSFYNNEISEKSEIFDDQFSVERPDGSNFTLKIRSTKLEDSAMYFCASSEGGATDTQYFGPGTRLTVL.

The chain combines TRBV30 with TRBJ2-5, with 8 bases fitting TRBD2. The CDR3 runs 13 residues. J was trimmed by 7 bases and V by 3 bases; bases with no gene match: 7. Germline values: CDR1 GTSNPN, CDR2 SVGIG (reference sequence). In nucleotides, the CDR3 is TGTGCCTGGAGCAGGAGCGGGGGTCGGACCCAGTACTTC. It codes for CAWSRSGGRTQYF.

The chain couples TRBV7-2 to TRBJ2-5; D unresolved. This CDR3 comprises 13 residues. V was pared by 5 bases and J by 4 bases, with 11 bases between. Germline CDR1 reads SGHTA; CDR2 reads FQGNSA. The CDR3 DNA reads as TGTGCCAGCAGCCTCCGGTCGGGAGAGACCCAGTACTTC. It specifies CASSLRSGETQYF.

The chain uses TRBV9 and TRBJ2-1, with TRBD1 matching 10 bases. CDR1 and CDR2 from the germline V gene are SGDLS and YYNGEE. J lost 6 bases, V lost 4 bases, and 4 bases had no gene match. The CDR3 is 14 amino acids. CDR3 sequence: CASSLWTGGNEQFF. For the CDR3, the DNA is TGTGCCAGCAGCCTCTGGACAGGGGGCAATGAGCAGTTCTTC.

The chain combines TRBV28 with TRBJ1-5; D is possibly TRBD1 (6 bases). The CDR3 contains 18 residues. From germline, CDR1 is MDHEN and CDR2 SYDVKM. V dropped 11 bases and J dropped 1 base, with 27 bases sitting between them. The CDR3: CASQFGRGRARSNQPQHF. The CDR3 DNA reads TGTGCCTCCCAGTTTGGCAGGGGACGCGCCAGGAGCAATCAGCCCCAGCATTTT.

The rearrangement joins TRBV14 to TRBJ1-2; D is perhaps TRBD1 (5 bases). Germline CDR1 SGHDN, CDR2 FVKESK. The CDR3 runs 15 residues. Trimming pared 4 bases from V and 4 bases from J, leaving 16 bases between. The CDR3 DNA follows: TGTGCCAGCAGCCGGTTCCAGGGAGGAGGCTATGGCTACACCTTC. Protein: CASSRFQGGGYGYTF.

In nucleotides, the CDR3 is TGTGCCAGCAGCCCGTCGGGACTTCTGAACACTGAAGCTTTCTTT. Its translation: CASSPSGLLNTEAFF. The chain links TRBV11-2 to TRBJ1-1, with D perhaps matching TRBD1 (5 bases). The CDR3 totals 15 residues. The germline V gene has CDR1 SGHAT and CDR2 FQNNGV. V lost 5 bases, J lost 0 bases, and 13 bases lay in between.

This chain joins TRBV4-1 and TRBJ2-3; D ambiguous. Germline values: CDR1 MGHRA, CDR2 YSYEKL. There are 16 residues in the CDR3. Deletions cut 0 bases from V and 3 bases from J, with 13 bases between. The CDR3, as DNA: TGCGCCAGCAGCCAAGATCTGGAGCCTCAAACAGATACGCAGTATTTT. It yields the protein CASSQDLEPQTDTQYF.

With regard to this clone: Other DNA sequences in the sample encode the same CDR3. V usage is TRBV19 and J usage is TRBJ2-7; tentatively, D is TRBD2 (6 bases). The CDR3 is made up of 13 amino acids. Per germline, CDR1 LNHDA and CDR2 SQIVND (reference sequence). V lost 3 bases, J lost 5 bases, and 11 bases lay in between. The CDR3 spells CASSIASGDEQYF. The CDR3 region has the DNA TGTGCCAGTAGTATCGCATCGGGGGACGAGCAGTACTTC.

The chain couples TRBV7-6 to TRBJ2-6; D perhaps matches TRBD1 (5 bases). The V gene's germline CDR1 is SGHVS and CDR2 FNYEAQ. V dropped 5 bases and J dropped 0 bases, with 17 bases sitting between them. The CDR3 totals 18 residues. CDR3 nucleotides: TGTGCCAGCAGCCTCACCGACAGTTTTGACTCTGGGGCCAACGTCCTGACTTTC. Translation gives CASSLTDSFDSGANVLTF.

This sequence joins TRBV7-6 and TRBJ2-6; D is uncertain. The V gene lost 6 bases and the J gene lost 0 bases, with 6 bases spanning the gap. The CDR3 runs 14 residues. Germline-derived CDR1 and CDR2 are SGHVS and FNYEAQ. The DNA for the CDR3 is TGTGCCAGCAGGCTAGGCTCTGGGGCCAACGTCCTGACTTTC. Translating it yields CASRLGSGANVLTF.

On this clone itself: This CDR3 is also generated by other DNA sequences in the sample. CDR3 region: CASSLGEGAGNSPLHF. The CDR3 region has the DNA TGTGCCAGCAGCTTAGGGGAAGGGGCAGGTAATTCACCCCTCCACTTT. The genes are TRBV13 and TRBJ1-6, with D tentatively TRBD1 (5 bases). The CDR3 extends over 16 amino acids. V gave up 0 bases and J gave up 6 bases, with 12 bases separating them. CDR1 and CDR2 (germline): PRHDT, FYEKMQ (reference sequence). Combining the CDR3 with reference TRBV13 and TRBJ1-6 gives the whole variable domain AAGVIQSPRHLIKEKRETATLKCYPIPRHDTVYWYQQGPGQDPQFLISFYEKMQSDKGSIPDRFSAQQFSDYHSELNMSSLELGDSALYFCASSLGEGAGNSPLHFGNGTRLTVT.

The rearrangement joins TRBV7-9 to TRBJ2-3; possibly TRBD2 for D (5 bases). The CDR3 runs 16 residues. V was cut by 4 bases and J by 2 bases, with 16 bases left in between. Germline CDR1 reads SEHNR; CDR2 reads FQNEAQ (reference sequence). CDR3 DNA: TGTGCCAGCAGCTCTGCTAGCAGGAGCTCCACAGATACGCAGTATTTT. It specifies CASSSASRSSTDTQYF.

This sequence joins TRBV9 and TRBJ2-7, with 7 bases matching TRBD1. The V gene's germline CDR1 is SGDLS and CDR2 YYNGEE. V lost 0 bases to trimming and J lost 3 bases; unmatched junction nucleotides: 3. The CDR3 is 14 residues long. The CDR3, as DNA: TGTGCCAGCAGCGTAGGTCCAGGGGGCTACGAGCAGTACTTC. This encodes CASSVGPGGYEQYF.

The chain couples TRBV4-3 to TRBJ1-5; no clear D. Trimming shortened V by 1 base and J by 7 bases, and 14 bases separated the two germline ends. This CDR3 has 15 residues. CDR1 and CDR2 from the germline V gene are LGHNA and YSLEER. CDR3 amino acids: CASSQAVGGFQPQHF. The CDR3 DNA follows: TGCGCCAGCAGCCAAGCGGTCGGAGGGTTCCAGCCCCAGCATTTT.

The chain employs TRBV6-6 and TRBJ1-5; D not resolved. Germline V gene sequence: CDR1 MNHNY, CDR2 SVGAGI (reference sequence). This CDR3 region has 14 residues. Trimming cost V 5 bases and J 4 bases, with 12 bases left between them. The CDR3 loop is CASSTGLVNQPQHF. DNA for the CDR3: TGTGCCAGCAGTACCGGACTGGTTAATCAGCCCCAGCATTTT.

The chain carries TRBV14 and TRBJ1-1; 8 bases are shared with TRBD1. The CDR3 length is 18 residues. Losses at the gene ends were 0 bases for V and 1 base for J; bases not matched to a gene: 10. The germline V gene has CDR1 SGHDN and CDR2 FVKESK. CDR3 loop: CASSQEQWTGYSNTEAFF. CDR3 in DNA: TGTGCCAGCAGCCAAGAGCAATGGACAGGGTATTCGAACACTGAAGCTTTCTTT.

In DNA, the CDR3 is TGTGCCAGCAGTCCGGGGACGACCGCCCGCGGGGCTAATGAAAAACTGTTTTTT. Protein product: CASSPGTTARGANEKLFF. The chain carries TRBV27 and TRBJ1-4; D perhaps matches TRBD1 (5 bases). Germline values: CDR1 MNHEY, CDR2 SMNVEV (reference sequence). V lost 5 bases and J lost 3, with 22 bases in between. This CDR3 is built from 18 residues. Combining the CDR3 with reference TRBV27 and TRBJ1-4 gives the whole variable domain EAQVTQNPRYLITVTGKKLTVTCSQNMNHEYMSWYRQDPGLGLRQIYYSMNVEVTDKGDVPEGYKVSRKEKRNFPLILESPSPNQTSLYFCASSPGTTARGANEKLFFGSGTQLSVL.

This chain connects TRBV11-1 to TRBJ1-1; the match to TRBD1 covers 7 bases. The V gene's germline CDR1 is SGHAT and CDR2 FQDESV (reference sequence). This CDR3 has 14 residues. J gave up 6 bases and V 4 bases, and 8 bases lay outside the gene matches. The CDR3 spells CASSSDRVVAEAFF. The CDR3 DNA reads TGTGCCAGCAGCTCTGACAGGGTAGTGGCTGAAGCTTTCTTT.

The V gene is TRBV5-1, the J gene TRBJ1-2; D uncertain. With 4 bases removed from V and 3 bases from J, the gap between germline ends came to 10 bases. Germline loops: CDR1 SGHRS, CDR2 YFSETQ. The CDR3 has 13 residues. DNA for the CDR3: TGCGCCAGCAGCCCTTGGGGAGACTATGGCTACACCTTC. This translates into CASSPWGDYGYTF.

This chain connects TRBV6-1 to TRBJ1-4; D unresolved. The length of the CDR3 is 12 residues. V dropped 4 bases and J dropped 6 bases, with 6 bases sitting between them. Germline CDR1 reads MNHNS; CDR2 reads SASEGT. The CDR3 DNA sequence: TGTGCCAGCAGTGTCGTTGATGAAAAACTGTTTTTT. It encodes CASSVVDEKLFF.

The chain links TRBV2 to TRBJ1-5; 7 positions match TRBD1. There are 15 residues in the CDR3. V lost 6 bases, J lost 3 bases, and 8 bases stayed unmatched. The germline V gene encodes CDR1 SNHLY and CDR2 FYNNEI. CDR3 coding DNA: TGTGCCAGCAGAGCCGGGACAGTAATCAATCAGCCCCAGCATTTT. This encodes CASRAGTVINQPQHF.

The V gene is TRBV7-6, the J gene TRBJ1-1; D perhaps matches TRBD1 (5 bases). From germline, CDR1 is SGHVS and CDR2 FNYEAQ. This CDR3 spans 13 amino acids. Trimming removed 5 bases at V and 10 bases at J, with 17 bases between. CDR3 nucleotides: TGTGCCAGCAGCCCCCGACAGTTTGGAGTAGCTTTCTTT. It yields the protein CASSPRQFGVAFF.

Here the CDR3 DNA reads TGCGCCAGCAGCCAAGAAGGTGGGCAAAATTCACCCCTCCACTTT. Protein sequence: CASSQEGGQNSPLHF. The gene calls are TRBV4-3 and TRBJ1-6; D uncertain. Trimming left V 0 bases short and J 7 bases short, with 10 bases between. The CDR3 totals 15 residues. Germline V gene sequence: CDR1 LGHNA, CDR2 YSLEER.

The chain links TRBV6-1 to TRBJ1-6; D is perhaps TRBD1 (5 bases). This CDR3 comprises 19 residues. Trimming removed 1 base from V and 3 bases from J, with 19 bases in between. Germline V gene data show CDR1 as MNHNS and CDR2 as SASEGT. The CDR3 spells CASSEVSPTGHFYNSPLHF. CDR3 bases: TGTGCCAGCAGTGAAGTATCACCGACTGGACATTTCTATAATTCACCCCTCCACTTT.

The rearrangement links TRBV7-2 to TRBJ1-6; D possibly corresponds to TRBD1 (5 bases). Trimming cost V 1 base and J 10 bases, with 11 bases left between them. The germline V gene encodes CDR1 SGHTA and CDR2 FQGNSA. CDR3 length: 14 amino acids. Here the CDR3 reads CASSLEDIASPLHF. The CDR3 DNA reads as TGTGCCAGCAGCTTAGAGGACATCGCCTCACCCCTCCACTTT.